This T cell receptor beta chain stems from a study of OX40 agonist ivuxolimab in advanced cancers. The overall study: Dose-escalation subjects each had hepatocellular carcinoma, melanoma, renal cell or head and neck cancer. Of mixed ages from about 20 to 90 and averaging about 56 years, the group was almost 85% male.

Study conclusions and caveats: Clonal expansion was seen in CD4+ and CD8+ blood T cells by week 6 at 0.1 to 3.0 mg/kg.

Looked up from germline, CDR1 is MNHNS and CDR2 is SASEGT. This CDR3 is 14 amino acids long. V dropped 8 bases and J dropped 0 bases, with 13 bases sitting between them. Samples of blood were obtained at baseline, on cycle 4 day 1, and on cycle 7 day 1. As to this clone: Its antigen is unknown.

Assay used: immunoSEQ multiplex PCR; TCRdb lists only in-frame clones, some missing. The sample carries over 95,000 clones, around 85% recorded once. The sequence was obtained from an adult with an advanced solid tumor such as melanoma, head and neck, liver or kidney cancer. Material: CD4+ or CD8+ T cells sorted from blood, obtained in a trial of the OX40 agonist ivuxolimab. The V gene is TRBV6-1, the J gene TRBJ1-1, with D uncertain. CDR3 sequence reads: CASFLWTMNTEAFF. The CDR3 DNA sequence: TGTGCCAGCTTCCTTTGGACTATGAACACTGAAGCTTTCTTT.